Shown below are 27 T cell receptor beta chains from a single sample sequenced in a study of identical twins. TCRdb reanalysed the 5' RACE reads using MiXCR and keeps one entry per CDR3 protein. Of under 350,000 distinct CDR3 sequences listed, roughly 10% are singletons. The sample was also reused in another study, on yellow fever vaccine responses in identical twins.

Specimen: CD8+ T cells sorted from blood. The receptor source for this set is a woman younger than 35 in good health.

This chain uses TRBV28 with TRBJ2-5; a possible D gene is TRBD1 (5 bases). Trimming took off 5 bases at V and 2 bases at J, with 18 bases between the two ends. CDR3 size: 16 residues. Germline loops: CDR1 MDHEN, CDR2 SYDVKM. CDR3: CASSPPDRGIQETQYF. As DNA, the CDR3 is TGTGCCAGCAGTCCGCCGGATAGGGGAATTCAAGAGACCCAGTACTTC.

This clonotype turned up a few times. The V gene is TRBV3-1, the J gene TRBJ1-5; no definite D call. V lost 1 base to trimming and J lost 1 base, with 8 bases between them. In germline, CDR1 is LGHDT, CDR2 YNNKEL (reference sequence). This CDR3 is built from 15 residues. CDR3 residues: CASSQGSESNQPQHF. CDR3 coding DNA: TGTGCCAGCAGCCAAGGCAGCGAGAGCAATCAGCCCCAGCATTTT.

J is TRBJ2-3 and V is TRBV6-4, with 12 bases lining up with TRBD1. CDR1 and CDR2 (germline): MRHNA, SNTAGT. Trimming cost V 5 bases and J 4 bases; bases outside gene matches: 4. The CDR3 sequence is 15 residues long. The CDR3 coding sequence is TGTGCCAGCAGTCATGGGACAGGGGGCGCAGATACGCAGTATTTT. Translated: CASSHGTGGADTQYF.

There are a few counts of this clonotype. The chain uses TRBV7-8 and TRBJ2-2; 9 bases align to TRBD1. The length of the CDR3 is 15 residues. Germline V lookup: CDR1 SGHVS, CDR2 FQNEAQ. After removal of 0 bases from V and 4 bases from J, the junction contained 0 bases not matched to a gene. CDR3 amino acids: CASSLADRGTGELFF. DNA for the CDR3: TGTGCCAGCAGCTTAGCGGACAGGGGCACCGGGGAGCTGTTTTTT. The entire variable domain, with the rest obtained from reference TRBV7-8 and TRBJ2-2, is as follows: GAGVSQSPRYKVAKRGQDVALRCDPISGHVSLFWYQQALGQGPEFLTYFQNEAQLDKSGLPSDRFFAERPEGSVSTLKIQRTQQEDSAVYLCASSLADRGTGELFFGEGSRLTVL.

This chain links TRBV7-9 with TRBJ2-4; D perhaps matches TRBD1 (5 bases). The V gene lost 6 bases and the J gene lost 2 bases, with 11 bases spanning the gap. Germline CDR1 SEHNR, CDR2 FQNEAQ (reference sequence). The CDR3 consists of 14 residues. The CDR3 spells CASRGQGPKNIQYF. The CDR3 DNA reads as TGTGCCAGCAGGGGTCAGGGCCCCAAAAACATTCAGTACTTC.

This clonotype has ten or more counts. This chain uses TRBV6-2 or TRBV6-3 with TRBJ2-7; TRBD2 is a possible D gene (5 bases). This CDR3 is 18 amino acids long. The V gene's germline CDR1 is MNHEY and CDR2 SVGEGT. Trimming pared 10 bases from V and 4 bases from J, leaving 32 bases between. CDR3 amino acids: CAMHRCVLEVTEEYEQYF. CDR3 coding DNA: TGTGCCATGCATCGCTGTGTGCTGGAGGTGACGGAGGAATACGAGCAGTACTTC.

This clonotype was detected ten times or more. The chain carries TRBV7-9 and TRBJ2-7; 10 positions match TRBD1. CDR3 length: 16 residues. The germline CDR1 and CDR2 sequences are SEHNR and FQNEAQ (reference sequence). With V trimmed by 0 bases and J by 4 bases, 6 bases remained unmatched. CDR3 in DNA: TGTGCCAGCAGCTTAGCGAGGAGACAGGGGGCTTACGAGCAGTACTTC. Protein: CASSLARRQGAYEQYF.

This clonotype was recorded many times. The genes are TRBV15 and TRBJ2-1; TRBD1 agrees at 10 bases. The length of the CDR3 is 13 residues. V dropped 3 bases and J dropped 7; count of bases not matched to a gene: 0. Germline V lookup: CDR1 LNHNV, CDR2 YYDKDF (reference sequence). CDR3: CATSRDRGNEQFF. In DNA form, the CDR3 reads TGTGCCACCAGCAGGGACAGGGGGAATGAGCAGTTCTTC.

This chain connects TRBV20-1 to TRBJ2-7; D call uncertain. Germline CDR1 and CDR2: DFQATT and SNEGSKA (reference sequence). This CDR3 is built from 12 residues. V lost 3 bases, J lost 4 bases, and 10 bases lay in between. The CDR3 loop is CSARFDSYEQYF. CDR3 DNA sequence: TGCAGTGCTAGGTTTGATTCGTACGAGCAGTACTTC.

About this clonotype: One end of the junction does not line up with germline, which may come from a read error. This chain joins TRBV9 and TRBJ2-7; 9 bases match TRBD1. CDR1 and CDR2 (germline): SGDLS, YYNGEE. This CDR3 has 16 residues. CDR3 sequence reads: CAGSGDPGQGTYEQYF. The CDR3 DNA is TGTGCCGGCAGCGGCGACCCAGGACAGGGGACCTACGAGCAGTACTTC.

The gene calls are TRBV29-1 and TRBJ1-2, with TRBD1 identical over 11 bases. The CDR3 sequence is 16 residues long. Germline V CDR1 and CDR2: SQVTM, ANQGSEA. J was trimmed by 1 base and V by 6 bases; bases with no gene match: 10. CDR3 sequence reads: CSVVGQGARDNYGYTF. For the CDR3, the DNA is TGCAGCGTAGTCGGACAGGGGGCCAGGGATAACTATGGCTACACCTTC.

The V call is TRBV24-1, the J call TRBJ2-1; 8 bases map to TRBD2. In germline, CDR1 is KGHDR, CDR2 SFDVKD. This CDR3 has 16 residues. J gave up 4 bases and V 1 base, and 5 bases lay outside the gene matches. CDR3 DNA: TGTGCCACCAGTGATTTCGGAGCGGGAGCATACAATGAGCAGTTCTTC. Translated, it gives CATSDFGAGAYNEQFF.

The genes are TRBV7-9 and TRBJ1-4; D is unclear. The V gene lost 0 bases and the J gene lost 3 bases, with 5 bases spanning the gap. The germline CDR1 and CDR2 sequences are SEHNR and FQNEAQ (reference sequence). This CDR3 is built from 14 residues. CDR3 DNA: TGTGCCAGCAGCTTAGCGGGATCTAATGAAAAACTGTTTTTT. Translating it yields CASSLAGSNEKLFF.

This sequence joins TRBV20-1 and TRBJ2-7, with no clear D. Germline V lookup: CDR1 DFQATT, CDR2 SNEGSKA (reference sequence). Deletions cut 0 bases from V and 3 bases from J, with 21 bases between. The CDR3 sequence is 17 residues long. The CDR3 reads CSARDIRTQFSIYEQYF. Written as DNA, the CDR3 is TGCAGTGCTAGAGACATCCGAACACAATTTTCGATCTACGAGCAGTACTTC.

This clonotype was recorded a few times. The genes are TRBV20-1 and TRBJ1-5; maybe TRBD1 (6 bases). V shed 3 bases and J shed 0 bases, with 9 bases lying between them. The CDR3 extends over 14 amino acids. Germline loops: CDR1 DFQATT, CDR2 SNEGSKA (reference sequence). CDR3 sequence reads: CSARGGHSNQPQHF. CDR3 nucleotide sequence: TGCAGTGCTAGGGGGGGCCATAGCAATCAGCCCCAGCATTTT.

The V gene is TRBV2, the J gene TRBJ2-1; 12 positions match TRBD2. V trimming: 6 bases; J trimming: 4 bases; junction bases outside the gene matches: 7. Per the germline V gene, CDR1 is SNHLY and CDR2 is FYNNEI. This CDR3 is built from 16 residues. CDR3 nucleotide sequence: TGTGCCAGCAGGGACCTGCTAGCGGGAGGGTACAATGAGCAGTTCTTC. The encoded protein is CASRDLLAGGYNEQFF. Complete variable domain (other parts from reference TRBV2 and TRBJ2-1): EPEVTQTPSHQVTQMGQEVILRCVPISNHLYFYWYRQILGQKVEFLVSFYNNEISEKSEIFDDQFSVERPDGSNFTLKIRSTKLEDSAMYFCASRDLLAGGYNEQFFGPGTRLTVL.

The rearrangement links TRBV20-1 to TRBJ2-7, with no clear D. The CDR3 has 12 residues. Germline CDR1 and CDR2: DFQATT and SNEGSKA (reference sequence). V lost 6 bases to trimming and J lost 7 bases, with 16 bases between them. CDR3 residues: CSAHPPLGEQYF. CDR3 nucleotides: TGCAGTGCACACCCACCTCTCGGGGAGCAGTACTTC.

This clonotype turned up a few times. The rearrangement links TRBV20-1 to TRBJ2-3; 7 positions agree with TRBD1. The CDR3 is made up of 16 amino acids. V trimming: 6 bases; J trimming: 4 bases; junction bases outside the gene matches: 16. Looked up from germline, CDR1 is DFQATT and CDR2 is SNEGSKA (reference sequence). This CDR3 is CSADPGQGVGPDTQYF. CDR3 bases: TGCAGTGCCGACCCCGGTCAGGGGGTGGGACCAGATACGCAGTATTTT.

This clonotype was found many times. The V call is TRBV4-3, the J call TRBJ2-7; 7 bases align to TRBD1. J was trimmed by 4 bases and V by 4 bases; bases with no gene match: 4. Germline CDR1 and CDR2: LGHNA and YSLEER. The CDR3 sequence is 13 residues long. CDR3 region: CASSPDRAYEQYF. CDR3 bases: TGCGCCAGCAGCCCAGACAGGGCGTACGAGCAGTACTTC.

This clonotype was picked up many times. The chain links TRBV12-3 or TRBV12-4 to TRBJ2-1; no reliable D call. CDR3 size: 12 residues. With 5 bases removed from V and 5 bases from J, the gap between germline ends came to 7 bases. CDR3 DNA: TGTGCCAGCAGTACCCAGAACAATGAGCAGTTCTTC. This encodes CASSTQNNEQFF.

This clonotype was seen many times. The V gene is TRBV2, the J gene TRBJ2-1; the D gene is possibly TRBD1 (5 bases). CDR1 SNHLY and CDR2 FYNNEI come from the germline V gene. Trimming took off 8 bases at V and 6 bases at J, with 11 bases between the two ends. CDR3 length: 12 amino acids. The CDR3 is CASGDSLNEQFF. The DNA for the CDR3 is TGTGCCAGCGGAGACAGCCTCAATGAGCAGTTCTTC. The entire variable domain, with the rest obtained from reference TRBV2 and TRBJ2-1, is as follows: EPEVTQTPSHQVTQMGQEVILRCVPISNHLYFYWYRQILGQKVEFLVSFYNNEISEKSEIFDDQFSVERPDGSNFTLKIRSTKLEDSAMYFCASGDSLNEQFFGPGTRLTVL.

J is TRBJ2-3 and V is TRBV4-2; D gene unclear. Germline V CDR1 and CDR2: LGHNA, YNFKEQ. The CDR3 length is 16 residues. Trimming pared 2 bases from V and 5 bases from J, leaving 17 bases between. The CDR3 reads CASSQPHLLMGDTQYF. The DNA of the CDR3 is TGTGCCAGCAGCCAACCACACCTACTAATGGGAGATACGCAGTATTTT.

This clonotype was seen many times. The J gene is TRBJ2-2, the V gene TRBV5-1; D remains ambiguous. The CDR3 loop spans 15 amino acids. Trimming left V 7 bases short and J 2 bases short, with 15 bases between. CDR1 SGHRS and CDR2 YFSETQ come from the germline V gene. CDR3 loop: CASRPGRGNTGELFF. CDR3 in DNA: TGCGCCAGCCGCCCGGGCCGAGGAAACACCGGGGAGCTGTTTTTT.

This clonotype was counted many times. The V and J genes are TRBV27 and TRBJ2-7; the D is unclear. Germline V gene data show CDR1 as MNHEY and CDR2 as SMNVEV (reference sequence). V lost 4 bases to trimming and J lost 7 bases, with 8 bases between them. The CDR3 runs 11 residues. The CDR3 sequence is CASSSAQEQYF. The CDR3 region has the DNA TGTGCCAGCAGTTCCGCGCAAGAGCAGTACTTC.

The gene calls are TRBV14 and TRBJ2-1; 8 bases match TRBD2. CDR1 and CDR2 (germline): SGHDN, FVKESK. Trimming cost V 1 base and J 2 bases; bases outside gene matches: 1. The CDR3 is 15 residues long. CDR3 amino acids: CASSQVSGTYNEQFF. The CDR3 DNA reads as TGTGCCAGCAGCCAAGTTAGCGGGACCTACAATGAGCAGTTCTTC.

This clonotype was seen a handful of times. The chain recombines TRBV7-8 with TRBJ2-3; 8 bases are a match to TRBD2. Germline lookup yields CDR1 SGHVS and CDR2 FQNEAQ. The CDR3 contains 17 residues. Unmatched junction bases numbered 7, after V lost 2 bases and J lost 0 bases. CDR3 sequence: CASSLTQRGTSTDTQYF. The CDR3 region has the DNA TGTGCCAGCAGCTTAACACAGCGGGGGACTAGCACAGATACGCAGTATTTT.

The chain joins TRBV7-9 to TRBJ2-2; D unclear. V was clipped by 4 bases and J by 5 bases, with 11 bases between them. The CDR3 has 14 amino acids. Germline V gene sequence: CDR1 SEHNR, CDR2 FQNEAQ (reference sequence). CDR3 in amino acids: CASSSRLGTGELFF. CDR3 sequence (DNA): TGTGCCAGCAGCTCGAGGCTCGGTACCGGGGAGCTGTTTTTT.